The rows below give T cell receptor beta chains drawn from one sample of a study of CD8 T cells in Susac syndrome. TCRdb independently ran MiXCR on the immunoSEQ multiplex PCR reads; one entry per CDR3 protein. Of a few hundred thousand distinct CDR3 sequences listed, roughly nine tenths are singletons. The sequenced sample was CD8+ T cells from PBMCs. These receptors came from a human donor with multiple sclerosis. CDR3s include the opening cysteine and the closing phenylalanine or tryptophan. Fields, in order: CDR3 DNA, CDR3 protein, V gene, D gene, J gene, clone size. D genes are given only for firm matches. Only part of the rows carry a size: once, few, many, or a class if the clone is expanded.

CDR3nt: TGTGCCAGCAGCTTGCAGACAGCTCGAGGAAAAGATACGCAGTATTTT
CDR3aa: CASSLQTARGKDTQYF
v_gene: TRBV7-8
d_gene: .
j_gene: TRBJ2-3
abundance: .

CDR3nt: TGCGCCAGCAGCCAAGATGATTGGAGGGCCCCTGAAGCTTTCTTT
CDR3aa: CASSQDDWRAPEAFF
v_gene: TRBV4-3
d_gene: .
j_gene: TRBJ1-1
abundance: .

CDR3nt: TGCAGCGTATACAGGGGCACCGGGGAGCTGTTTTTT
CDR3aa: CSVYRGTGELFF
v_gene: TRBV29-1
d_gene: TRBD1
j_gene: TRBJ2-2
abundance: .

CDR3nt: TGTGCCAGCGAGGTACAGGCTAATCAGCCCCAGCATTTT
CDR3aa: CASEVQANQPQHF
v_gene: TRBV6-6
d_gene: .
j_gene: TRBJ1-5
abundance: .

CDR3nt: TGTGCCAGCAGACGTGAGGACAGTAGCCAAGAGACCCAGTACTTC
CDR3aa: CASRREDSSQETQYF
v_gene: TRBV3-1
d_gene: .
j_gene: TRBJ2-5
abundance: .

CDR3nt: TGTGCCAGCAGCGTAGCTACCTACCTCACAGATACGCAGTATTTT
CDR3aa: CASSVATYLTDTQYF
v_gene: TRBV9
d_gene: .
j_gene: TRBJ2-3
abundance: .

CDR3nt: TGTGCCAGCAGTTTATCTGGTGGGCGTTACGAGCAGTACTTC
CDR3aa: CASSLSGGRYEQYF
v_gene: TRBV27
d_gene: .
j_gene: TRBJ2-7
abundance: .

CDR3nt: TGCGCCAGCAGCTTGGAGGCGTGCCACGAGCAGTACTTC
CDR3aa: CASSLEACHEQYF
v_gene: TRBV5-1
d_gene: .
j_gene: TRBJ2-7
abundance: .

CDR3nt: TGTGCCAGCAGCTTAGATTCAGGCCTCGGAAGCTACGAGCAGTACTTC
CDR3aa: CASSLDSGLGSYEQYF
v_gene: TRBV7-8
d_gene: .
j_gene: TRBJ2-7
abundance: .

CDR3nt: TGTGCCAGCAGGGCCCTAGCGGGGGGGCCAGATACGCAGTATTTT
CDR3aa: CASRALAGGPDTQYF
v_gene: TRBV7-9
d_gene: TRBD2
j_gene: TRBJ2-3
abundance: .

CDR3nt: TGTGCCAGCAGCCGGCGGGACAGCACAGATACGCAGTATTTT
CDR3aa: CASSRRDSTDTQYF
v_gene: TRBV13
d_gene: .
j_gene: TRBJ2-3
abundance: .

CDR3nt: TGTGCCACCAGCCACGACAGGACAGTAGAAGAACGAGATACGCAGTATTTT
CDR3aa: CATSHDRTVEERDTQYF
v_gene: TRBV15
d_gene: .
j_gene: TRBJ2-3
abundance: .

CDR3nt: TGTGCCTGGAGTACGCGGAGTGGACCAGATACGCAGTATTTT
CDR3aa: CAWSTRSGPDTQYF
v_gene: TRBV30
d_gene: .
j_gene: TRBJ2-3
abundance: once

CDR3nt: TGTGCCAGCGATTTGGACAGGGCCAACGTCCTGACTTTC
CDR3aa: CASDLDRANVLTF
v_gene: TRBV7-9
d_gene: .
j_gene: TRBJ2-6
abundance: .

CDR3nt: TGCAGTGCGCTAGTCCCCAACCCTAATGAAAAACTGTTTTTT
CDR3aa: CSALVPNPNEKLFF
v_gene: TRBV20-1
d_gene: .
j_gene: TRBJ1-4
abundance: .

CDR3nt: TGCGCCAGCAGCCTATTACTAGCGGGAGACAACGAGCAGTACTTC
CDR3aa: CASSLLLAGDNEQYF
v_gene: TRBV4-3
d_gene: TRBD2
j_gene: TRBJ2-7
abundance: .

CDR3nt: TGTGCCAGCAGCGTAGCTCCGGGACCCCCGAACACCGGGGAGCTGTTTTTT
CDR3aa: CASSVAPGPPNTGELFF
v_gene: TRBV9
d_gene: .
j_gene: TRBJ2-2
abundance: .

CDR3nt: TGCGCCAGCAGCGTACAGGTTTGGAGCTCCTACAATGAGCAGTTCTTC
CDR3aa: CASSVQVWSSYNEQFF
v_gene: TRBV5-1
d_gene: .
j_gene: TRBJ2-1
abundance: .

CDR3nt: TGTGCCAGCAGTACAATAGCGGGAGTGAGCACCGGGGAGCTGTTTTTT
CDR3aa: CASSTIAGVSTGELFF
v_gene: TRBV6-1
d_gene: TRBD2
j_gene: TRBJ2-2
abundance: few

CDR3nt: TGTGCCAGCAGTGATGAGGGGCATCAGCCCCAGCATTTT
CDR3aa: CASSDEGHQPQHF
v_gene: TRBV6-1
d_gene: .
j_gene: TRBJ1-5
abundance: .

CDR3nt: TGCAGCGTTGAGGTGGAGAGGACAGGACTTGGCTACACCTTC
CDR3aa: CSVEVERTGLGYTF
v_gene: TRBV29-1
d_gene: TRBD1
j_gene: TRBJ1-2
abundance: .

CDR3nt: TGTGCCAGCAGCCCGGGACTAGCGGATGGTTACGAGCAGTACTTC
CDR3aa: CASSPGLADGYEQYF
v_gene: TRBV11-2
d_gene: TRBD2
j_gene: TRBJ2-7
abundance: .

CDR3nt: TGTGCCAGCAGCTCCCGACAAAACCCTAACTATGGCTACACCTTC
CDR3aa: CASSSRQNPNYGYTF
v_gene: TRBV7-8
d_gene: .
j_gene: TRBJ1-2
abundance: .

CDR3nt: TGTGCCAGCACCCAAATGGGACTAGCGGGTGGGGTTCAGTACTTC
CDR3aa: CASTQMGLAGGVQYF
v_gene: TRBV12-3/TRBV12-4
d_gene: TRBD2
j_gene: TRBJ2-4
abundance: .

CDR3nt: TGTGCCAGCAGCATCCTTTACGATCGAGATACGCAGTATTTT
CDR3aa: CASSILYDRDTQYF
v_gene: TRBV27
d_gene: .
j_gene: TRBJ2-3
abundance: .

CDR3nt: TGTGCCAGCTCACCACCGGGAGGGGAGGTGATGAACACTGAAGCTTTCTTT
CDR3aa: CASSPPGGEVMNTEAFF
v_gene: TRBV18
d_gene: .
j_gene: TRBJ1-1
abundance: .

CDR3nt: TGTGCCAGCAGCGGAAGAGACAGGGGGACTGAAGCTTTCTTT
CDR3aa: CASSGRDRGTEAFF
v_gene: TRBV13
d_gene: TRBD1
j_gene: TRBJ1-1
abundance: .

CDR3nt: TGCAGTGCTAGAGGACGGAGCGGGTGGGAGACCCAGTACTTC
CDR3aa: CSARGRSGWETQYF
v_gene: TRBV20-1
d_gene: .
j_gene: TRBJ2-5
abundance: .

CDR3nt: TGTGCCAGCAGCGTTTGGGACTCGGCCTACAATGAGCAGTTCTTC
CDR3aa: CASSVWDSAYNEQFF
v_gene: TRBV9
d_gene: .
j_gene: TRBJ2-1
abundance: .

CDR3nt: TGTGCCAGCAGTTTAGTCTCCGGGGCCAACGTCCTGACTTTC
CDR3aa: CASSLVSGANVLTF
v_gene: TRBV12-3/TRBV12-4
d_gene: .
j_gene: TRBJ2-6
abundance: .

CDR3nt: TGCAGCGCCCGGTTGCAAGTCGATGAGCAGTTCTTC
CDR3aa: CSARLQVDEQFF
v_gene: TRBV29-1
d_gene: .
j_gene: TRBJ2-1
abundance: once

CDR3nt: TGTGCCAGCAGCTCGCACGCCGGGACAGGGGCCGCAGATACGCAGTATTTT
CDR3aa: CASSSHAGTGAADTQYF
v_gene: TRBV7-9
d_gene: TRBD1
j_gene: TRBJ2-3
abundance: .

CDR3nt: TGTGCCAGCAGCGTAGGCCCGGACACCCCCCGAAGAGCTGAAGCTTTCTTT
CDR3aa: CASSVGPDTPRRAEAFF
v_gene: TRBV9
d_gene: .
j_gene: TRBJ1-1
abundance: .

CDR3nt: TGTGCCAGTAGTATTATACAGTCCCTATTGAGTGGCTACACCTTC
CDR3aa: CASSIIQSLLSGYTF
v_gene: TRBV19
d_gene: .
j_gene: TRBJ1-2
abundance: .

CDR3nt: TGTGCCTGGGGAGGGGACACTGAAGCTTTCTTT
CDR3aa: CAWGGDTEAFF
v_gene: TRBV30
d_gene: .
j_gene: TRBJ1-1
abundance: .

CDR3nt: TGTGCCAGCAGTTTCGCGGGGTACCAGCCCCAGCATTTT
CDR3aa: CASSFAGYQPQHF
v_gene: TRBV28
d_gene: .
j_gene: TRBJ1-5
abundance: .

CDR3nt: TGTGCCAGCAGTACTGGACAGGCGTTTTTCGCGAACACCGGGGAGCTGTTTTTT
CDR3aa: CASSTGQAFFANTGELFF
v_gene: TRBV6-5
d_gene: TRBD1
j_gene: TRBJ2-2
abundance: .

CDR3nt: TGCAGTGCTAGATCCATCACTAGCGGCGACTACGAGCAGTACTTC
CDR3aa: CSARSITSGDYEQYF
v_gene: TRBV20-1
d_gene: TRBD2
j_gene: TRBJ2-7
abundance: .

CDR3nt: TGTGCCAGCAGGGGTTCCCAGGACAGGGCTGGCTACACCTTC
CDR3aa: CASRGSQDRAGYTF
v_gene: TRBV12-3/TRBV12-4
d_gene: TRBD1
j_gene: TRBJ1-2
abundance: .

CDR3nt: TGCAGCGTTAGGGCAGGGGAGGGGGATGAGCAGTTCTTC
CDR3aa: CSVRAGEGDEQFF
v_gene: TRBV29-1
d_gene: .
j_gene: TRBJ2-1
abundance: .

CDR3nt: TGTGCCAGTAGACTGGGGGACACTGAAGCTTTCTTT
CDR3aa: CASRLGDTEAFF
v_gene: TRBV19
d_gene: .
j_gene: TRBJ1-1
abundance: .